The clone carrying this TCR beta chain was observed a handful of times. The study assigned cohorts using participant-reported clinical history. Exposed participants came across a COVID-19 case within 2 weeks before study entry. These data are taken from a study of blood T cell repertoires in COVID-19. The CDR3 length is 14 residues. Looked up from germline, CDR1 is KGHSH and CDR2 is LQKENI. Trimming cost V 3 bases and J 2 bases, with 10 bases left between them. Original data processing: Reference gene primer amplification gave estimated nucleated cell counts. Profiling relied on immunoSEQ multiplex PCR, and the TCRdb table lists in-frame clones only, not all of them. V and J calls and clone size are given by that table; D and trimming were obtained from the DNA. The sample holds roughly 250,000 clones, around 90% seen once.

Sequenced input: PBMCs or T cells enriched from blood (not recorded which). The source of this sequence is a man aged 50-59 years who had been exposed to COVID-19. This sequence joins TRBV18 and TRBJ1-1; TRBD1 is a possible D gene (6 bases). The CDR3 spells CASSPFRGNTEAFF. For the CDR3, the DNA is TGTGCCAGCTCACCGTTCAGGGGCAACACTGAAGCTTTCTTT.